Below are 24 T cell receptor beta chains sequenced from a single sample in a study of blood T cells in healthy people across ages. Then a second PCR, running roughly 7 to 11 cycles, was carried out with a sample-barcoded 5' primer and a J-beta primer mix. One entry per CDR3 protein, called by TCRdb with MiXCR from the 5' RACE reads. The sample holds over 600,000 distinct CDR3 sequences, under 25% seen once. Sequencing was done on a sample of blood. The receptors were sampled from a man aged 65 to 79 in good health.

This clonotype was seen a handful of times. The V gene is TRBV20-1, the J gene TRBJ2-1; a weak D match, TRBD1 (7 bases). The CDR3 spans 13 residues. V dropped 3 bases and J dropped 12 bases, with 18 bases sitting between them. Germline V gene lookup returns CDR1 DFQATT and CDR2 SNEGSKA (reference sequence). CDR3 region: CSAREGAKGGQFF. DNA for the CDR3: TGCAGTGCTAGGGAGGGGGCGAAGGGAGGGCAGTTCTTC.

The genes are TRBV7-2 and TRBJ2-4, with 7 bases fitting TRBD1. CDR1 and CDR2 from the germline V gene are SGHTA and FQGNSA. The CDR3 spans 16 residues. V trimming: 5 bases; J trimming: 2 bases; junction bases outside the gene matches: 9. The CDR3 nucleotides read TGTGCCAGCAGCCTACAGGGGCGGGTGACCAAAAACATTCAGTACTTC. This encodes CASSLQGRVTKNIQYF. The variable domain in full, completed from reference TRBV7-2 and TRBJ2-4, reads GAGVSQSPSNKVTEKGKDVELRCDPISGHTALYWYRQSLGQGLEFLIYFQGNSAPDKSGLPSDRFSAERTGGSVSTLTIQRTQQEDSAVYLCASSLQGRVTKNIQYFGAGTRLSVL.

This clonotype was detected a few times. The J gene is TRBJ2-4, the V gene TRBV3-1, with 12 bases lining up with TRBD2. The CDR3 extends over 16 amino acids. CDR1 is LGHDT, CDR2 YNNKEL, per germline (reference sequence). Germline trimming cut 4 bases from V and 2 bases from J; bases unmatched to any gene: 3. The CDR3 loop reads CASSRTSGTSKNIQYF. The CDR3, as DNA: TGTGCCAGCAGCCGGACTAGCGGGACCTCCAAAAACATTCAGTACTTC.

This clonotype was recorded only once. This may be a read error, as it is one base from a much larger clone. This chain joins TRBV20-1 and TRBJ2-3; weak D call: TRBD2 (6 bases). The CDR3 length is 15 residues. Germline V lookup: CDR1 DFQATT, CDR2 SNEGSKA (reference sequence). The DNA of the CDR3 is TGCAGTGCCCCCCGTGGCGGAGGGAGTGCAGATACGCGGTATTTT. Protein: CSAPRGGGSADTRYF.

This clonotype was seen more than once but under ten times. The chain combines TRBV5-1 with TRBJ2-5; 7 nucleotides line up with TRBD1. The CDR3 is made up of 14 amino acids. V shed 5 bases and J 1 base; nucleotides not matched to a gene: 5. CDR1 and CDR2 from the germline V gene are SGHRS and YFSETQ. The CDR3 here is CASSSQGLQETQYF. The CDR3 region has the DNA TGCGCCAGCAGTTCACAGGGGCTCCAAGAGACCCAGTACTTC.

The sample holds many counts of this clonotype. V usage is TRBV6-2 or TRBV6-3 and J usage is TRBJ2-7, with 12 bases aligning to TRBD2. CDR1 and CDR2 (germline): MNHEY, SVGEGT. The CDR3 is 17 residues long. J was trimmed by 1 base and V by 6 bases; bases with no gene match: 10. The CDR3 reads CASRTRTSGTGSYEQYF. The CDR3 DNA is TGTGCCAGCAGAACTCGGACTAGCGGGACCGGTTCCTACGAGCAGTACTTC.

At least ten counts were recorded for this clonotype. The CDR3 is CASRGDPGRNTEAFF. The CDR3 nucleotides read TGCGCCAGCAGGGGCGATCCGGGACGAAACACTGAAGCTTTCTTT. The V and J genes are TRBV5-1 and TRBJ1-1; D might be TRBD1 (5 bases). Trimming took 5 bases from V and 2 from J, leaving 16 bases between them. This CDR3 has 15 residues. From germline, CDR1 is SGHRS and CDR2 YFSETQ. Full variable domain (outside the CDR3, taken from reference TRBV5-1 and TRBJ1-1): KAGVTQTPRYLIKTRGQQVTLSCSPISGHRSVSWYQQTPGQGLQFLFEYFSETQRNKGNFPGRFSGRQFSNSRSEMNVSTLELGDSALYLCASRGDPGRNTEAFFGQGTRLTVV.

The chain combines TRBV7-2 with TRBJ1-5; 8 nucleotides align to TRBD1. CDR3 length: 17 amino acids. CDR1 is SGHTA and CDR2 is FQGNSA in the germline V gene. Trimming at V came to 1 base and at J to 2 bases, leaving 7 bases not matched to a gene. CDR3 in DNA: TGTGCCAGCAGCTTAGAGGGTCCGGACAGGGGCAATCAGCCCCAGCATTTT. Translating gives CASSLEGPDRGNQPQHF.

The genes are TRBV3-1 and TRBJ2-2; tentatively, D is TRBD1 (5 bases). Trimming left V 5 bases short and J 5 bases short, with 15 bases between. This CDR3 has 15 residues. Germline-derived CDR1 and CDR2 are LGHDT and YNNKEL (reference sequence). The CDR3, as DNA: TGTGCCAGCAGCGCAACCAGGGTGCGGACCGGGGAGCTGTTTTTT. Protein: CASSATRVRTGELFF.

This clonotype was detected a few times. The chain uses TRBV6-5 and TRBJ2-7; D is unclear. Trimming took off 0 bases at V and 5 bases at J, with 11 bases between the two ends. CDR1 and CDR2 (germline): MNHEY, SVGAGI. The CDR3 runs 14 residues. The CDR3 nucleotides read TGTGCCAGCAGTTACTCGACTGGCGCGAACGAGCAGTACTTC. Its protein product is CASSYSTGANEQYF.

The rearrangement joins TRBV28 to TRBJ2-7; 7 bases match TRBD1. The V segment lost 2 bases and the J segment 3 bases; nucleotides outside the gene matches: 7. The CDR3 has 15 residues. Germline assignment: CDR1 MDHEN and CDR2 SYDVKM. CDR3 nucleotides: TGTGCCAGCAGTTTACCTCGGCCAGGGGGCTACGAGCAGTACTTC. Encoded protein: CASSLPRPGGYEQYF.

The chain uses TRBV15 and TRBJ2-5; D is ambiguous. The V end lost 2 bases, the J end lost 4 bases, and 11 bases lay between the germline ends. Germline V gene data show CDR1 as LNHNV and CDR2 as YYDKDF (reference sequence). CDR3 length equals 14 residues. CDR3 DNA sequence: TGTGCCACCAGCAGACGGACGGGTGGAGAGACCCAGTACTTC. Its protein product is CATSRRTGGETQYF. The full variable domain, its missing parts supplied by reference TRBV15 and TRBJ2-5, is DAMVIQNPRYQVTQFGKPVTLSCSQTLNHNVMYWYQQKSSQAPKLLFHYYDKDFNNEADTPDNFQSRRPNTSFCFLDIRSPGLGDTAMYLCATSRRTGGETQYFGPGTRLLVL.

V usage is TRBV2 and J usage is TRBJ2-7, with 11 bases that match TRBD1. With V trimmed by 5 bases and J by 4 bases, 4 bases remained unmatched. The CDR3 length is 14 residues. Germline lookup yields CDR1 SNHLY and CDR2 FYNNEI. CDR3 DNA: TGTGCCAGCAGTCGGACAGGGGGCAAATACGAGCAGTACTTC. Amino acids: CASSRTGGKYEQYF.

This clonotype showed up just a few times. The rearrangement links TRBV6-6 to TRBJ1-1; 7 nucleotides agree with TRBD1. With 6 bases clipped from V and 0 bases from J, the junction kept 4 bases outside the gene matches. CDR3 length: 14 amino acids. CDR1 MNHNY and CDR2 SVGAGI come from the germline V gene (reference sequence). The CDR3 DNA reads as TGTGCCAGCAGGGAGGGACAGATGAACACTGAAGCTTTCTTT. It translates to CASREGQMNTEAFF.

This chain links TRBV28 with TRBJ1-3; D not certain. CDR1 and CDR2 from the germline V gene are MDHEN and SYDVKM. Trimming stripped 5 bases from V and 0 bases from J, with 11 bases between. The CDR3 has 15 amino acids. CDR3 DNA: TGTGCCAGCAGTGTTGTGGGCGGCTCTGGAAACACCATATATTTT. Its protein is CASSVVGGSGNTIYF.

This clonotype appeared a few times. The chain uses TRBV3-1 and TRBJ2-7, with D unclear. Germline V gene lookup returns CDR1 LGHDT and CDR2 YNNKEL (reference sequence). The ends were cut back, 4 bases at V and 5 bases at J, with 15 bases in the middle. The CDR3 length is 14 residues. The CDR3 DNA follows: TGTGCCAGCAGCCTAAGGGCTAGTCAGGACGAGCAGTACTTC. It yields the protein CASSLRASQDEQYF.

The chain joins TRBV25-1 to TRBJ1-3, with D perhaps matching TRBD1 (5 bases). V was clipped by 7 bases and J by 9 bases, with 16 bases between them. The CDR3 extends over 13 amino acids. Looked up from germline, CDR1 is MGHDK and CDR2 is SYGVNS. CDR3 in amino acids: CASNLDSSGTIYF. The CDR3 DNA is TGTGCCAGCAACCTAGACAGCTCTGGCACCATATATTTT.

This clonotype has just a few counts. The CDR3 nucleotides read TGCGCCAGCAGCTTGGTGGCGGATAGGAACACTGAAGCTTTCTTT. This sequence encodes CASSLVADRNTEAFF. The gene calls are TRBV5-1 and TRBJ1-1; D unresolved. V was trimmed by 0 bases and J by 1 base, leaving 10 bases between them. CDR1 and CDR2 (germline): SGHRS, YFSETQ. This CDR3 spans 15 amino acids.

This clonotype was detected a few times. This rearrangement joins TRBV18 to TRBJ2-1, with 8 bases that match TRBD2. The trim removed 6 bases at V and 10 bases at J, leaving 8 bases unmatched. Germline V lookup: CDR1 KGHSH, CDR2 LQKENI. The CDR3 is 13 residues long. As DNA, the CDR3 is TGTGCCAGCTCGTCCGAATTAGCGGGGGAGCAGTTCTTC. Amino acids: CASSSELAGEQFF.

The CDR3: CSAGMGGSNQPQHF. DNA of the CDR3: TGCAGTGCCGGAATGGGGGGAAGCAATCAGCCCCAGCATTTT. The chain combines TRBV20-1 with TRBJ1-5, with D perhaps matching TRBD1 (5 bases). The CDR3 length is 14 residues. Germline V gene data show CDR1 as DFQATT and CDR2 as SNEGSKA (reference sequence). Trimming left V 6 bases short and J 1 base short, with 13 bases between.

On this clonotype itself: A read error may produce the germline difference seen at one junction end. The V and J genes are TRBV5-6 and TRBJ2-5; D gene ambiguous. The CDR3 has 13 amino acids. The germline CDR1 and CDR2 sequences are SGHDT and YYEEEE. The CDR3 reads CASSKGPQGTQYF. DNA for the CDR3: TGTGCCAGCAGCAAAGGACCACAAGGGACCCAGTACTTC. The full variable domain, in which reference TRBV5-6 and TRBJ2-5 provide the parts outside the CDR3, is DAGVTQSPTHLIKTRGQQVTLRCSPKSGHDTVSWYQQALGQGPQFIFQYYEEEERQRGNFPDRFSGHQFPNYSSELNVNALLLGDSALYLCASSKGPQGTQYFGPGTRLLVL.

The chain is built from TRBV27 and TRBJ2-5, with D maybe TRBD1 (5 bases). Germline CDR1 MNHEY, CDR2 SMNVEV (reference sequence). V lost 0 bases and J 5 bases, leaving 13 bases between the germline ends. The CDR3 length is 15 residues. CDR3 sequence (DNA): TGTGCCAGCAGTTTATCCCCAGGGTCGGCGGAGACCCAGTACTTC. Translation gives CASSLSPGSAETQYF.

The chain has TRBV25-1 and TRBJ1-4; tentatively, D is TRBD1 (5 bases). V lost 5 bases and J 4 bases, leaving 17 bases between the germline ends. Looked up from germline, CDR1 is MGHDK and CDR2 is SYGVNS. This CDR3 is built from 16 residues. The CDR3 protein is CASSYGWGGYNEKLFF. CDR3 bases: TGTGCCAGCAGTTACGGATGGGGCGGATATAATGAAAAACTGTTTTTT.

This clonotype has more than one count but fewer than ten. V is TRBV2 and J is TRBJ2-7, with D possibly being TRBD1 (5 bases). The length of the CDR3 is 12 residues. Trimming removed 10 bases from V and 6 bases from J, with 16 bases in between. Germline V CDR1 and CDR2: SNHLY, FYNNEI. In nucleotides, the CDR3 is TGTGCCACCCGAATGGGGCCCCTCGAGCAGTACTTC. Amino acid sequence: CATRMGPLEQYF.